The clone carrying this T cell receptor (beta chain) was counted between two and nine times. This record comes from a study of human T cells and chemical hapten exposure. About the study: Slight differences in pooled library volume were the main source of varying TCR yields across samples.

Germline V gene lookup returns CDR1 SNHLY and CDR2 FYNNEI. Trimming pared 3 bases from V and 2 bases from J, leaving 11 bases between. This CDR3 comprises 14 residues. As the library was built, unique molecular identifiers were attached to individual cDNA molecules. TCRdb re-analysed the RACE reads in MiXCR, keeping a single row per CDR3 protein. There are approximately 60,000 distinct CDR3 sequences in the sample; about 11% occur only once, and 4% lies in the top ten. The time point: pre-sensitization, week 0. Described treatment: therapeutic diphenylcyclopropenone sensitization with weekly scalp DPC. Unfractionated whole blood was the source from which total RNA was extracted.

The sequence was obtained from a woman aged 40 to 50 with alopecia areata. Some clones in this sample may be carry-over from other donors' samples. The rearrangement uses TRBV2 and TRBJ2-7, with D perhaps TRBD1 (5 bases). The sequencing used whole blood, collected in connection with sensitization to the hapten diphenylcyclopropenone (DPC). CDR3 DNA: TGTGCCAGCAGTGACGACAGACCCCCCTACGAGCAGTACTTC. Encoded protein: CASSDDRPPYEQYF.